Listed below are T cell receptor beta chains from one sample, sequenced in a study of blood T cells in healthy people across ages. Each CDR3 protein is one row after TCRdb ran MiXCR on the 5' RACE reads. This sample has about 1.8 million distinct CDR3 sequences, with about 49% found just once. The material sequenced was blood. The receptors stem from a woman between 40 and 50 years old in good health. CDR3s leave out the opening cysteine and the closing phenylalanine or tryptophan. Each record gives: J gene, V gene, CDR3 protein.

>NA|TRBV6-5
ASRNTGGYEQY
>TRBJ1-5|TRBV10-3
AISETLTGRANQPQH
>TRBJ1-2|TRBV11-2
ATRAGRGPVYGYT
>TRBJ1-6|TRBV6-5
ASSFDRRIRSPLH
>TRBJ2-1|TRBV9
ASSVVSGGVRGEQF
>TRBJ1-4|TRBV4-3
ASSQGRGLEKLF
>TRBJ1-4|TRBV7-2
ASSPRTGGNEKLF
>TRBJ1-5|TRBV18
ASSPENQPQH
>TRBJ2-3|TRBV20-1
SARTDTVGTDTQY
>TRBJ2-1|TRBV5-1
ASSLGQDYYNEQF
>TRBJ2-3|TRBV21-1
ASSKAPPPRQSPLVTIAPDTQY
>NA|TRBV6-5
ASSYSWTGGIRAYEQY
>TRBJ2-7|TRBV7-2
ASSLRGHEQY
>TRBJ1-2|TRBV21-1
ASSKTEEPNYGYT
>TRBJ2-3|TRBV28
ASREPPGTDTQY
>TRBJ2-7|TRBV7-2
ASSLRLHYEQY
>TRBJ2-1|TRBV7-2
ASSFTGGHYNEQF
>TRBJ1-4|TRBV5-1
ASSLDEREKLF
>TRBJ1-2|TRBV5-6
ASSRGGSPYGYT
>TRBJ2-3|TRBV20-1
SAVAGTQY
>TRBJ2-5|TRBV7-9
ASSYPGLEEETQY
>TRBJ1-5|TRBV3-1
ASSQDGSGAGQPQH
>TRBJ2-3|TRBV6-4
ASSEEAITSTDTQY
>TRBJ1-2|TRBV7-2
ASSRTAEGGYT
>TRBJ2-7|TRBV5-1
ASSLRTGGSDEQY
>TRBJ1-2|TRBV6-1
ASRLNKGQGWDGYT
>TRBJ2-3|TRBV20-1
SAREGGVSTDTQY
>TRBJ1-6|TRBV11-1
ASSPTGHRDSPLH
>TRBJ2-1|TRBV5-1
ASSLRGLQNEQF
>TRBJ2-3|TRBV6-2/TRBV6-3
ASSLALGLWGTQY
>TRBJ2-3|TRBV27
ASSRNYYTDTQY
>NA|TRBV2
ASSEEQGIRETQY
>TRBJ2-5|TRBV20-1
SARFVLETQY
>TRBJ1-6|TRBV6-5
ASSSRQVSDSPLH
>TRBJ1-5|TRBV6-1
ASSRKPGQGRNQPQH
>TRBJ1-1|TRBV20-1
SASDRVNTEAF
>TRBJ1-1|TRBV28
ASSPRKDRETEAF
>TRBJ2-5|TRBV20-1
SARERLASLESETQY
>TRBJ2-5|TRBV5-6
ASSFSPRAQETQY
>TRBJ2-1|TRBV21-1
ASSSRWDNDNEQF
>TRBJ1-2|TRBV18
ASSPDVGEEGYT
>TRBJ2-1|TRBV4-3
ASSQVLALYEQF
>TRBJ2-7|TRBV28
ASGSSGVPYERY
>TRBJ2-7|TRBV27
ASSSPTDQGSYEQY
>TRBJ2-5|TRBV7-9
ASSPRRQRNQETQY
>TRBJ2-7|TRBV6-2/TRBV6-3
ASSYASLGSTYEQY
>TRBJ1-2|TRBV6-5
ASSSPLGGADNYGYT
>TRBJ2-1|TRBV5-1
ASSLVRGYNEQF
>TRBJ2-7|TRBV5-1
ASSFQSGNEQY
>NA|TRBV20-1
SARERWGAAPWYNEQY
>NA|TRBV9
ASSVDPLSTYEQY
>TRBJ1-2|TRBV20-1
SAPGTAYGYT
>TRBJ2-5|TRBV27
ASSLAGQHQETQY
>TRBJ1-4|TRBV5-1
ASSPGQGRNEKLF
>TRBJ2-4|TRBV14
ASSLGCGQY
>TRBJ1-2|TRBV6-6
ASTLLRGNYGYT
>TRBJ2-1|TRBV12-3/TRBV12-4
ASSLAWLAGDEQF
>TRBJ2-7|TRBV18
ASSPLAGYEQY
>TRBJ2-5|TRBV29-1
SVRTPGEQY
>TRBJ2-5|TRBV3-1
ASSQVAALETQY